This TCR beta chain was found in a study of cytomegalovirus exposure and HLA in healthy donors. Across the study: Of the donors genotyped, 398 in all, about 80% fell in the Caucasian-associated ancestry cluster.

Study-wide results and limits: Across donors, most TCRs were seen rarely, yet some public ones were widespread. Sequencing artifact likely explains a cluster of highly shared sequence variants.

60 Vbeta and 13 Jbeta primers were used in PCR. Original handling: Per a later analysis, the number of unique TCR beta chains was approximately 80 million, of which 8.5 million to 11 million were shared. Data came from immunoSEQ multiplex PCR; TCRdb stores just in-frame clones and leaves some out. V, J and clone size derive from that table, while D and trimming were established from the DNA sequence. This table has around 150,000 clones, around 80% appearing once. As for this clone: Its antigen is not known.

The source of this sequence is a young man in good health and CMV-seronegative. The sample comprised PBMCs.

CDR3 DNA sequence: TGTGCCAGAAGCTTGGTTGTTTCTTTTCCCACGGCTCGGGACAGCTGCTACAATGAGCAGTTCTTC. Protein sequence: CARSLVVSFPTARDSCYNEQFF. V and J are TRBV5-3 and TRBJ2-1; 7 bases agree with TRBD1. TRBV5-3 is an ORF, with its function uncertain. Germline trimming cut 0 bases from V and 3 bases from J; bases unmatched to any gene: 24. The CDR3 sequence is 22 residues long.